The rows below give T cell receptor beta chains drawn from one sample of a study of cytomegalovirus exposure and HLA in healthy donors. Libraries were prepared by immunoSEQ multiplex PCR; TCRdb keeps only in-frame clonotypes and omits some of them. The data hold fewer than 200,000 clones, with less than 80% observed a single time. Sequencing was done on a sample of PBMCs. The receptors originated from a man between 40 and 49 years old in good health and CMV-seronegative. CDR3s include the opening cysteine and the closing phenylalanine or tryptophan. Fields, in order: J gene, V gene, clone size, D gene, CDR3 DNA, CDR3 protein. A D gene is named only where the DNA matches it firmly. Clone size is given for some rows only: seen once, a few or many times, or a class if the clone is expanded.

>TRBJ2-1|TRBV4-1|.|TRBD2
TGCGCCAGCAGCCTTCGAGTAGCGGGTTACAATGAGCAGTTCTTC
CASSLRVAGYNEQFF
>TRBJ1-1|TRBV27|.|TRBD1
TGTGCCAGCAAGTCAGGGGGCAGGGGTGAAGCTTTCTTT
CASKSGGRGEAFF
>TRBJ2-6|TRBV5-1|few|.
TGCGCCAGCAGTTCTGGGGCCAACGGCCTGACTTTC
CASSSGANGLTF
>TRBJ2-3|TRBV5-1|once|TRBD2
TGCGCCAGCAGCTTGGGACTAGCGGGAGTAGATACGCAGTATTTT
CASSLGLAGVDTQYF
>TRBJ2-1|TRBV28|.|.
TGTGCCAGCAGCCGACCTAGGGGTTCCTACAATGAGCAGTTCTTC
CASSRPRGSYNEQFF
>TRBJ1-2|TRBV14|.|.
TGTGCCAGCAGCCTTACAGGGACCTATGGCTACACCTTC
CASSLTGTYGYTF
>TRBJ2-1|TRBV6-1|once|TRBD2
TGTGCCAGCAGTGCACGGGACTCGGGACTAGCGGGAGTCGGGTTCTTC
CASSARDSGLAGVGFF
>TRBJ2-7|TRBV4-1|once|.
TGCGCCAGCAGCCTACTTCCCGGGACAGGGACTAGCGAGCAGTACTTC
CASSLLPGTGTSEQYF
>TRBJ2-7|TRBV27|once|.
TGTGCCAGCAGGCTCTCCGGGGGTTGGGGTTTTTACGAGCAGTACTTC
CASRLSGGWGFYEQYF
>TRBJ1-1|TRBV13|.|.
TGTGCCAGCAGCTTAGATACAGGTCGGAACACTGAAGCTTTCTTT
CASSLDTGRNTEAFF
>TRBJ1-4|TRBV28|.|.
TGTGCCAGCAGTTTCCTGGGGAGCAGTAATGAAAAACTGTTTTTT
CASSFLGSSNEKLFF
>TRBJ2-7|TRBV13|.|TRBD1
TGTGCCAGCAGCAAACGACAGGGGCGCTGGGGGATCGAGCAGTACTTC
CASSKRQGRWGIEQYF
>TRBJ2-1|TRBV11-3|.|TRBD2
TGTGCCAGCAGCGCCGGGGGGTCCTACAATGAGCAGTTCTTC
CASSAGGSYNEQFF
>TRBJ2-3|TRBV19|once|TRBD2
TGTGCCAGTAGTAAGGACACTAGCGGGCTCACAGATACGCAGTATTTT
CASSKDTSGLTDTQYF
>TRBJ2-3|TRBV10-3|.|.
TGTGCCATCAGCTTCTCCGACAGTAGCACAGATACGCAGTATTTT
CAISFSDSSTDTQYF
>TRBJ2-5|TRBV4-3|.|TRBD2
TGCGCCAGCAGCCAAGACATTCTTCTGGCTAGCGGGAGGATGGAGACCCAGTACTTC
CASSQDILLASGRMETQYF
>TRBJ2-1|TRBV2|.|TRBD1
TGTGCCAGCAGTAGGGACAGGGGAAGAAATGAGCAGTTCTTC
CASSRDRGRNEQFF
>TRBJ2-7|TRBV5-1|.|TRBD1
TGCGCCAGCCGGGATAGACAGGGCCACGAGCAGTACTTC
CASRDRQGHEQYF
>TRBJ1-4|TRBV7-9|.|TRBD1
TGTGCCAGCAGCTTTACTCGGCAGGGGGTTGAAAAACTGTTTTTT
CASSFTRQGVEKLFF
>TRBJ2-7|TRBV10-3|few|TRBD2
TGTGCCATCAGTGAGTCACCACGAGCGGGACGGATGTTC
CAISESPRAGRMF